This TCR beta chain derives from a study of cytomegalovirus exposure and HLA in healthy donors (dated by TCRdb to 2016 to 2017). Study-level background: An earlier analysis of several hundred of the donors reported about 280 Gb of sequence data and 95 million to 140 million unique TCR beta sequences obtained from roughly 170 million T cells. Every repertoire in the discovery cohort had been generated on one and the same sequencing platform. Donor age, sex, ethnicity and CMV serostatus were compiled together with the repertoire data. Among the roughly 410 genotyped donors, 75% to 90% belonged to the genetic ancestry cluster associated with self-reported Caucasian donors. The study combined high-throughput TCR immunosequencing, statistical association of individual TCRs with disease status, and machine learning to predict cytomegalovirus infection status. An earlier analysis of 587 of the donors applied high-throughput TCR beta sequencing to assess whether each TCR beta V gene segment acted as functional or pseudogenic. Both class I and class II loci were covered by HLA typing, at four-digit resolution. Besides the first cohort of some 670 subjects, a separate validation cohort made up of 120 different subjects was used. In the later analysis, no new phenotypic data were used to find candidate immune exposures; instead, reliance was placed on TCR beta sequences and their occurrence across donors. In a later analysis, previously published TCR beta repertoires from hundreds of donors were re-analyzed and high-resolution HLA genotyping was added so that TCR occurrence patterns could be studied. On average, roughly 250,000 unique TCR beta nucleotide sequences were sequenced per donor among more than 350 genotyped donors of the cohort, with 15% to 20% of those sequences being non-productive. Four or five DR-DQ haplotypes were handled as single units for association and clustering, since linkage in the cohort was strong. Using immunosequencing, the study profiled T cell repertoires from 666 subjects and related those repertoires to cytomegalovirus serostatus. The study aimed to test whether cataloging public T cell receptors could reveal signatures of past pathogen exposure. The number of donors typed differed by locus, with about 629-630 for A, B, C, DRB1 and DQB1, 522 for DQA1, 600 to 610 for DPA1, and some 450 for DPB1. An early release covering some 640 HLA-typed donors comprised approximately 290 gigabases of sequencing data and tens of millions of unique TCR sequences. In a later genetic analysis, genome-wide SNP genotypes for about 55% of the 666 donors were used, and that subset was treated as a discovery cohort. Broader findings and caveats from the paper: According to a later genetic analysis, donors in an Asian-associated ancestry cluster had fewer N-insertions in productive TCRs than the approximately 700-donor mean. The authors suggested that the approach could potentially be generalized to other disease states and immunological phenotypes. In a later genetic analysis, a missense DCLRE1C variant was associated with V-gene and J-gene trimming of TCR beta chains, and the association was replicated in an independent cohort. A further reported finding was that TCR beta sequences accurately predicted the HLA-A and HLA-B alleles for most subjects in the first cohort. Strong co-occurrence of HLA alleles, especially DR and DQ, made assigning TCR associations to individual alleles difficult. Broadly in line with IMGT annotations, most TCR beta V segments showed up in productive rearrangements about 87% or about 30% of the time in an earlier analysis of roughly 590 of the donors. HLA typing was unavailable for some donors at each locus, so association tests used only the typed subset. In vitro tests confirmed that three of the cytomegalovirus-associated TCR beta chains recognize cytomegalovirus antigens. Only TCR beta chains were sequenced in this cohort, and the absence of alpha or paired-chain data limited detectable features. Several of the top co-occurrence clusters appeared to be linked to parvovirus B19, influenza, CMV and Epstein-Barr virus, according to a later analysis. Most TCR sequences were seen in very few donors, while some public TCRs were found in many individuals. The classifier was reported to diagnose cytomegalovirus status with high specificity and sensitivity in both the original cohort and the validation cohort. In a later analysis, HLA-associated TCR beta chains showed more clonal expansion and lower generation probabilities than non-associated chains that were equally common. Because counts were too low, roughly 16 rarely observed V segments, including chromosome 9 orphons, were left out of the earlier analysis of 500 to 650 of the donors. In the study, about 150 TCR beta chains were listed as associated with cytomegalovirus. In a later analysis, the rate of TCR association differed among HLA loci, with DRB1 alleles having the most associated TCRs and HLA-C alleles having the fewest. Immune exposure information for the cohort was limited to CMV serostatus. In a later analysis, about 16,000 TCR beta sequences were associated with specific HLA alleles at a false discovery rate of 0.05. Correlated functional status among segregating V segments might be attributable to linkage disequilibrium, but an unknown experimental factor could not be ruled out. Some IMGT-functional V segments, including TRBV6-2 and TRBV6-3, could not be told apart with the 87-base-pair reads, so those segments were excluded. In a later analysis, most CMV-associated TCR beta chains were found to appear HLA-restricted, with HLA associations seemingly driven largely by CMV exposure. A cluster of highly shared sequence variants was judged likely to be a technical artifact of the sequencing pipeline. Sequencing depth was assumed to be roughly uniform across donors in the presence/absence analyses, though that assumption may not hold.

Library generation was performed with the immunoSEQ multiplex PCR assay. A mixture of 60 forward primers for TCR Vbeta segments and 13 reverse primers for TCR Jbeta segments was used in the multiplex PCR. Amplification of the CDR3 region of rearranged TCR beta genes was performed with a multiplex PCR assay on genomic DNA. On the Illumina HiSeq System, the amplified TCR beta libraries were sequenced as 87-base-pair reads. In the original analysis: A later analysis counted about 80 million unique TCR beta chains across the 600 to 850 repertoires, and roughly 9.9 million of these chains were shared by at least two donors. A nearest-neighbor algorithm error-corrected the raw reads and collapsed the reads into unique sequences, merging closely related sequences to remove PCR and sequencing errors. V, D and J gene segments were assigned by aligning CDR3 sequences to IMGT reference sequences. For a sequence to be retained, a match of at least six nucleotides to both a V gene segment and a J gene segment was required. Rearrangements were called productive when the CDR3 lacked stop codons and stayed in frame with V and J; all others were non-productive. Following IMGT convention, CDR3 was defined as the stretch from the second conserved V-encoded cysteine to the conserved J-encoded phenylalanine. The earlier analysis of about 620 of the donors excluded sequences that lacked an unambiguous match to a single V gene segment. An earlier analysis of under 750 of the donors called V segments functional above 56.7% productive rearrangements and segregating when the between-donor standard deviation exceeded 5%. A statistical classification framework was built to diagnose cytomegalovirus status from the catalog of TCR beta chain sequences. V and J gene assignment, in a later analysis, came from comparing TCR nucleotide sequences with IMGT/GENE-DB human TR gene sequences. In a later analysis, CDR3 sequences and most-parsimonious VDJ recombination scenarios were assigned using the TCRdist pipeline. In a later analysis, every TCR beta chain was defined by the combination of its CDR3 amino acid sequence and its V-gene family, and reads without a unique V-gene family were dropped. A later analysis removed 592 highly shared, low-generation-probability nucleotide sequences to deal with suspected cross-contamination and a sequencing artifact. In a later analysis, a clonal expansion index was calculated for each public chain from normalized within-repertoire ranks of inferred template counts. In a later analysis, generation probabilities were computed with a VDJ recombination model fitted to out-of-frame rearrangements, and the resulting probabilities were checked against IGoR. Hypergeometric tests were used in a later analysis to score TCR-TCR, TCR-HLA and TCR-CMV co-occurrence, with a repertoire-size bias correction applied to the TCR pairs. A later analysis estimated false discovery rates by permuting HLA or CMV assignments 20 times. In a later analysis, co-occurring TCRs were grouped with DBSCAN, and TCRdist sequence similarity was added when clustering was performed within HLA-allele-positive subsets. Repertoires with fewer than 30,000 or more than 120,000 public chains were left out of co-occurrence clustering, as were several repertoires with anomalous nucleotide sharing. TCRdb took this table from immuneACCESS and kept in-frame rearrangements with V and J called. Such tables lack part of the clones; where checked against another copy, unresolved V genes explain under half of the gap, and the rest is unexplained. The DNA was the basis for D and trimming; V, J and clone size are from that table. This sample lists around 120,000 clones; 65% to 90% were detected once. In total, the top ten clones hold 10% to 12% of the sample.

The cohort was made up of 666 healthy bone marrow donors. At the time of sampling, every cohort member was nominally healthy, though immune exposures that went unrecorded were likely present. The donor tested CMV seropositive and was one of the 289 seropositive cohort members. Every donor gave a peripheral blood sample, and the peripheral blood mononuclear cells from that sample were used for TCR beta sequencing. The Qiagen DNeasy Blood Extraction Kit was used to extract genomic DNA from the blood cell samples. V sheds 0 bases and J sheds 9 bases, leaving 15 bases between their ends. Per the germline V gene (reference sequence), MNHEY is the CDR1 and SMNVEV is the CDR2. There are 15 amino acids in the CDR3, from cysteine to phenylalanine inclusive. CDR3 DNA only is kept here, 45 bases in frame from base 1. This clone was seen a few times. The clone's antigen remains unknown. Per-base quality was not reported, and no clone a single base away is much larger than it.

The receptor was isolated from a male donor in good health and CMV-seropositive. The chain is made from TRBV27 and TRBJ1-5; the D gene assignment is ambiguous. Sequencing used PBMCs. The CDR3 has the sequence CASSLSAATRLPQHF. The bases are TGTGCCAGCAGTTTATCGGCAGCGACCCGATTGCCCCAGCATTTT.